These T cell receptor beta chains were read from a single sample in a study of OX40 agonist ivuxolimab in advanced cancers. Here immunoSEQ multiplex PCR was the method, and the copy in TCRdb shows in-frame clones only, minus some. The table includes tens of thousands of clones, 75% to 85% detected once. The specimen was CD4+ or CD8+ T cells sorted from blood, collected in a trial of the OX40 agonist ivuxolimab. The receptors come from an adult with an advanced solid tumor such as melanoma, head and neck, liver or kidney cancer. The CDR3 runs from the conserved cysteine through the conserved F or W. The order of the fields is D gene, V gene, CDR3 length, J gene, clone size, CDR3 protein, CDR3 DNA. The D gene is left open where the match is weak. Some rows mark clone size as missing; the rest say once, few, many or name a class of expanded clone.

d_call: TRBD1; v_call: TRBV18; cdr3_length: 16; j_call: TRBJ1-1; clone_size: .; cdr3_aa: CASSPPGQGAGTEAFF; cdr3_nt: TGTGCCAGCTCACCACCGGGACAGGGGGCGGGCACTGAAGCTTTCTTT
d_call: TRBD1; v_call: TRBV9; cdr3_length: 13; j_call: TRBJ1-2; clone_size: once; cdr3_aa: CASSLAGGNGYTF; cdr3_nt: TGTGCCAGCAGTCTCGCAGGGGGAAATGGCTACACCTTC
d_call: TRBD1; v_call: TRBV19; cdr3_length: 17; j_call: TRBJ1-5; clone_size: once; cdr3_aa: CASSTAQGENSNQPQHF; cdr3_nt: TGTGCCAGTAGTACAGCACAGGGGGAGAATAGCAATCAGCCCCAGCATTTT
d_call: TRBD1; v_call: TRBV6-6; cdr3_length: 16; j_call: TRBJ1-4; clone_size: few; cdr3_aa: CASTVRGTGVNEKLFF; cdr3_nt: TGTGCCAGCACCGTACGGGGGACAGGGGTTAATGAAAAACTGTTTTTT
d_call: TRBD2; v_call: TRBV11-2; cdr3_length: 15; j_call: TRBJ2-5; clone_size: .; cdr3_aa: CASTLGLVVYETQYF; cdr3_nt: TGTGCCAGCACCCTGGGACTAGTGGTCTACGAGACCCAGTACTTC
d_call: .; v_call: TRBV5-1; cdr3_length: 13; j_call: TRBJ2-5; clone_size: .; cdr3_aa: CASSSGARETQYF; cdr3_nt: TGCGCCAGCAGCTCAGGGGCTAGGGAGACCCAGTACTTC
d_call: TRBD1; v_call: TRBV29-1; cdr3_length: 12; j_call: TRBJ1-2; clone_size: .; cdr3_aa: CSVGQGGYGYTF; cdr3_nt: TGCAGCGTTGGACAGGGTGGCTATGGCTACACCTTC
d_call: .; v_call: TRBV28; cdr3_length: 14; j_call: TRBJ2-2; clone_size: .; cdr3_aa: CASKAGQHTGELFF; cdr3_nt: TGTGCCAGCAAGGCTGGACAGCACACCGGGGAGCTGTTTTTT
d_call: TRBD1; v_call: TRBV11-2; cdr3_length: 15; j_call: TRBJ1-5; clone_size: .; cdr3_aa: CASSQDRAPTWPQHF; cdr3_nt: TGTGCCAGCAGCCAAGACAGGGCCCCAACGTGGCCCCAGCATTTT
d_call: .; v_call: TRBV6-1; cdr3_length: 12; j_call: TRBJ2-2; clone_size: few; cdr3_aa: CASRPRAGELFF; cdr3_nt: TGTGCCAGCAGGCCCCGGGCCGGGGAGCTGTTTTTT
d_call: .; v_call: TRBV28; cdr3_length: 16; j_call: TRBJ1-4; clone_size: .; cdr3_aa: CASSFTLLGGNEKLFF; cdr3_nt: TGTGCCAGCAGTTTCACCCTCCTGGGGGGAAATGAAAAACTGTTTTTT
d_call: .; v_call: TRBV30; cdr3_length: 14; j_call: TRBJ1-5; clone_size: .; cdr3_aa: CAWSVHGDNQPQHF; cdr3_nt: TGTGCCTGGAGTGTACATGGCGACAATCAGCCCCAGCATTTT
d_call: .; v_call: TRBV28; cdr3_length: 15; j_call: TRBJ2-2; clone_size: .; cdr3_aa: CASRPSGLSTGELFF; cdr3_nt: TGTGCCAGCAGACCTTCGGGGCTGAGCACCGGGGAGCTGTTTTTT
d_call: TRBD2; v_call: TRBV4-2; cdr3_length: 18; j_call: TRBJ2-3; clone_size: .; cdr3_aa: CASSLGLAVGSLTDTQYF; cdr3_nt: TGTGCCAGCAGCCTGGGACTAGCGGTCGGCTCCCTCACAGATACGCAGTATTTT
d_call: TRBD1; v_call: TRBV7-6; cdr3_length: 14; j_call: TRBJ1-2; clone_size: .; cdr3_aa: CASSQGQGGYGYTF; cdr3_nt: TGTGCCAGCAGCCAAGGACAGGGGGGCTATGGCTACACCTTC
d_call: TRBD1; v_call: TRBV6-5; cdr3_length: 13; j_call: TRBJ2-4; clone_size: .; cdr3_aa: CASRGQGSIIQYF; cdr3_nt: TGTGCCAGCAGGGGACAGGGTTCGATCATTCAGTACTTC
d_call: TRBD1; v_call: TRBV6-1; cdr3_length: 15; j_call: TRBJ2-2; clone_size: .; cdr3_aa: CASRGQTTNTGELFF; cdr3_nt: TGTGCCAGCAGGGGACAGACGACGAACACCGGGGAGCTGTTTTTT
d_call: .; v_call: TRBV6-1; cdr3_length: 13; j_call: TRBJ1-2; clone_size: .; cdr3_aa: CASSAFGVGGYTF; cdr3_nt: TGTGCCAGCAGTGCCTTCGGGGTGGGTGGCTACACCTTC
d_call: .; v_call: TRBV4-1; cdr3_length: 14; j_call: TRBJ2-3; clone_size: few; cdr3_aa: CASSVPGGTDTQYF; cdr3_nt: TGCGCCAGCAGCGTTCCTGGGGGCACAGATACGCAGTATTTT
d_call: .; v_call: TRBV5-1; cdr3_length: 14; j_call: TRBJ2-2; clone_size: .; cdr3_aa: CASSLGTQAGELFF; cdr3_nt: TGCGCCAGCAGCTTGGGGACCCAAGCCGGGGAGCTGTTTTTT
d_call: .; v_call: TRBV29-1; cdr3_length: 13; j_call: TRBJ2-7; clone_size: once; cdr3_aa: CSVAPGSSYEQYF; cdr3_nt: TGCAGCGTTGCACCGGGGAGCTCCTACGAGCAGTACTTC
d_call: TRBD1; v_call: TRBV5-1; cdr3_length: 14; j_call: TRBJ2-7; clone_size: .; cdr3_aa: CASSWGQGSYEQYF; cdr3_nt: TGCGCCAGCAGCTGGGGACAGGGCAGCTACGAGCAGTACTTC
d_call: .; v_call: TRBV6-5; cdr3_length: 13; j_call: TRBJ1-5; clone_size: .; cdr3_aa: CASSYSWVEPQHF; cdr3_nt: TGTGCCAGCAGTTACTCTTGGGTTGAGCCCCAGCATTTT
d_call: TRBD2; v_call: TRBV11-2; cdr3_length: 16; j_call: TRBJ2-5; clone_size: .; cdr3_aa: CASSPRTSGRIETQYF; cdr3_nt: TGTGCCAGCAGCCCCCGGACTAGCGGGAGGATAGAGACCCAGTACTTC
d_call: TRBD2; v_call: TRBV5-1; cdr3_length: 15; j_call: TRBJ2-1; clone_size: .; cdr3_aa: CASSLALAEINEQFF; cdr3_nt: TGCGCCAGCAGCTTGGCCCTAGCGGAGATAAATGAGCAGTTCTTC
d_call: .; v_call: TRBV6-5; cdr3_length: 12; j_call: TRBJ1-1; clone_size: medium-sized; cdr3_aa: CASGNYGAEAFF; cdr3_nt: TGTGCCAGCGGGAACTACGGCGCTGAAGCTTTCTTT
d_call: TRBD1; v_call: TRBV6-1; cdr3_length: 15; j_call: TRBJ1-4; clone_size: .; cdr3_aa: CASSQDRGPVEKLFF; cdr3_nt: TGTGCCAGCAGTCAGGACAGGGGGCCCGTTGAAAAACTGTTTTTT
d_call: .; v_call: TRBV7-9; cdr3_length: 16; j_call: TRBJ2-7; clone_size: .; cdr3_aa: CASSSGGRAISYEQYF; cdr3_nt: TGTGCCAGCAGCTCAGGGGGGCGGGCTATCTCCTACGAGCAGTACTTC
d_call: TRBD1; v_call: TRBV5-1; cdr3_length: 16; j_call: TRBJ2-2; clone_size: .; cdr3_aa: CASGDGQGRGTGELFF; cdr3_nt: TGCGCCAGCGGAGATGGACAGGGTAGGGGCACCGGGGAGCTGTTTTTT
d_call: .; v_call: TRBV27; cdr3_length: 15; j_call: TRBJ2-7; clone_size: few; cdr3_aa: CASTISGGTDYEQYF; cdr3_nt: TGTGCCAGCACCATCTCCGGAGGGACAGACTACGAGCAGTACTTC
d_call: TRBD2; v_call: TRBV29-1; cdr3_length: 17; j_call: TRBJ2-5; clone_size: .; cdr3_aa: CSVTSSGKGSVKETQYF; cdr3_nt: TGCAGCGTAACCTCTAGCGGGAAAGGGTCCGTGAAGGAGACCCAGTACTTC
d_call: TRBD2; v_call: TRBV7-7; cdr3_length: 16; j_call: TRBJ2-5; clone_size: .; cdr3_aa: CASSRSGTSGEETQYF; cdr3_nt: TGTGCTAGCAGCCGTTCCGGGACTAGCGGAGAAGAGACCCAGTACTTC
d_call: TRBD1; v_call: TRBV19; cdr3_length: 13; j_call: TRBJ2-7; clone_size: .; cdr3_aa: CASSLRQGYEQYF; cdr3_nt: TGTGCCAGTAGTCTCCGACAGGGCTACGAGCAGTACTTC
d_call: .; v_call: TRBV9; cdr3_length: 14; j_call: TRBJ1-4; clone_size: .; cdr3_aa: CASTQGSTNEKLFF; cdr3_nt: TGTGCCAGCACCCAGGGCTCAACTAATGAAAAACTGTTTTTT
d_call: .; v_call: TRBV5-4; cdr3_length: 15; j_call: TRBJ1-1; clone_size: .; cdr3_aa: CASSRPSKEPTEAFF; cdr3_nt: TGTGCCAGCAGCCGCCCGAGTAAAGAGCCCACTGAAGCTTTCTTT
d_call: .; v_call: TRBV18; cdr3_length: 12; j_call: TRBJ2-7; clone_size: .; cdr3_aa: CASSGSNYEQYF; cdr3_nt: TGTGCCAGCTCAGGCAGCAACTACGAGCAGTACTTC
d_call: .; v_call: TRBV29-1; cdr3_length: 15; j_call: TRBJ2-1; clone_size: .; cdr3_aa: CSASDRPSSYNEQFF; cdr3_nt: TGCAGCGCATCCGACAGACCGAGCTCCTACAATGAGCAGTTCTTC
d_call: .; v_call: TRBV5-5; cdr3_length: 15; j_call: TRBJ1-2; clone_size: .; cdr3_aa: CASSPSLGGLDGYTF; cdr3_nt: TGTGCCAGCAGCCCCTCCCTTGGGGGGTTGGATGGCTACACCTTC
d_call: .; v_call: TRBV18; cdr3_length: 15; j_call: TRBJ2-6; clone_size: .; cdr3_aa: CASSPPEKGANVLTF; cdr3_nt: TGTGCCAGCTCACCACCGGAAAAGGGGGCCAACGTCCTGACTTTC
d_call: TRBD1; v_call: TRBV6-5; cdr3_length: 13; j_call: TRBJ2-2; clone_size: once; cdr3_aa: CASNQGVTGELFF; cdr3_nt: TGTGCCAGCAATCAGGGGGTCACCGGGGAGCTGTTTTTT
d_call: .; v_call: TRBV12-5; cdr3_length: 13; j_call: TRBJ2-7; clone_size: .; cdr3_aa: CASGLGLSYEQYF; cdr3_nt: TGTGCTAGTGGTTTGGGACTCTCTTACGAGCAGTACTTC
d_call: .; v_call: TRBV5-1; cdr3_length: 15; j_call: TRBJ1-1; clone_size: .; cdr3_aa: CASFTTLGMNTEAFF; cdr3_nt: TGCGCCAGCTTCACAACACTAGGGATGAACACTGAAGCTTTCTTT
d_call: .; v_call: TRBV4-1; cdr3_length: 16; j_call: TRBJ2-3; clone_size: .; cdr3_aa: CASSQDWGARLDTQYF; cdr3_nt: TGCGCCAGCAGCCAAGATTGGGGGGCCCGCCTGGATACGCAGTATTTT
d_call: TRBD2; v_call: TRBV7-8; cdr3_length: 15; j_call: TRBJ2-1; clone_size: .; cdr3_aa: CASSDGLAGVTEQFF; cdr3_nt: TGTGCCAGCAGCGACGGACTAGCGGGAGTTACTGAGCAGTTCTTC
d_call: TRBD2; v_call: TRBV5-4; cdr3_length: 16; j_call: TRBJ2-3; clone_size: .; cdr3_aa: CASSLGPAGEVDTQYF; cdr3_nt: TGTGCCAGCAGCTTGGGGCCAGCGGGAGAGGTAGATACGCAGTATTTT
d_call: .; v_call: TRBV2; cdr3_length: 13; j_call: TRBJ1-1; clone_size: medium-sized; cdr3_aa: CASRGNVGTEAFF; cdr3_nt: TGTGCCAGCAGGGGGAACGTGGGCACTGAAGCTTTCTTT
d_call: .; v_call: TRBV28; cdr3_length: 12; j_call: TRBJ1-2; clone_size: .; cdr3_aa: CASSLGADGYTF; cdr3_nt: TGTGCCAGCTCCCTGGGGGCGGATGGCTACACCTTC
d_call: TRBD1; v_call: TRBV5-1; cdr3_length: 15; j_call: TRBJ2-1; clone_size: .; cdr3_aa: CASSSGQGSYNEQFF; cdr3_nt: TGCGCCAGCAGCTCGGGACAGGGCTCCTACAATGAGCAGTTCTTC
d_call: .; v_call: TRBV30; cdr3_length: 14; j_call: TRBJ1-2; clone_size: .; cdr3_aa: CAWSPQGGGQGYTF; cdr3_nt: TGTGCCTGGAGTCCCCAGGGTGGCGGCCAGGGCTACACCTTC
d_call: TRBD1; v_call: TRBV5-1; cdr3_length: 15; j_call: TRBJ2-7; clone_size: .; cdr3_aa: CASEPTGGAGYEQYF; cdr3_nt: TGCGCCAGCGAGCCGACAGGGGGCGCGGGGTACGAGCAGTACTTC